This T cell receptor beta chain was identified in a study of T cells in localized non-small cell lung cancer. Study-level findings and limits: Elevated blood T cell density was associated with longer overall survival. Tumor showed lower T cell clonality than uninvolved adjacent lung, where it was highest.

Only in-frame clones appear in the TCRdb table, and some are missing; sequencing was by immunoSEQ multiplex PCR. In the table there are around 22,000 clones, about nine tenths of which are singletons. In the case of this clone: As yet, its antigen is unknown.

The CDR3 is made up of 15 amino acids. Trimming left V 8 bases short and J 1 base short, with 15 bases between. CDR1 and CDR2 from the germline V gene are MNHNS and SASEGT. The TCR comes from a woman aged 40-69 years with stage III lung adenocarcinoma. The gene calls are TRBV6-1 and TRBJ2-1, with a weak D call TRBD1 (7 bases). The source material was peripheral blood mononuclear cells, sampled before any cancer treatment. CDR3 in amino acids: CASRRETGSYNEQFF. The CDR3 DNA follows: TGTGCCAGCCGGAGGGAGACAGGGTCCTACAATGAGCAGTTCTTC.